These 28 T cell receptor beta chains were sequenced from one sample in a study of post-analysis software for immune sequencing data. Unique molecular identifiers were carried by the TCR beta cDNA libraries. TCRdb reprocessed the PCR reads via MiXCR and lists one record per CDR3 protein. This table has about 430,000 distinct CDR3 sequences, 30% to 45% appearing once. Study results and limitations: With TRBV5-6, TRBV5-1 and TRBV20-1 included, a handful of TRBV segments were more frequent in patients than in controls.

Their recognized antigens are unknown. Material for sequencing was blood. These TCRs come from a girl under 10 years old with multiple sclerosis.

CDR3 nucleotide sequence: TGTGCCAGCAGCTTAGAAGGGTTACCTCAAGAGACCCAGTACTTC. Translation: CASSLEGLPQETQYF. The V and J genes are TRBV7-8 and TRBJ2-5; no reliable D call. Deletions cut 1 base from V and 2 bases from J, with 11 bases between. CDR3 length equals 15 residues. Germline V gene data show CDR1 as SGHVS and CDR2 as FQNEAQ.

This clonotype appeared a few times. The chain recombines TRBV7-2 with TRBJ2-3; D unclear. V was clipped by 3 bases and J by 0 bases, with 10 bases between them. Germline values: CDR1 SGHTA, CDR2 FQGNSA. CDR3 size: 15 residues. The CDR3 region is CASSFEPSSTDTQYF. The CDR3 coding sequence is TGTGCCAGCAGCTTTGAACCTTCTAGCACAGATACGCAGTATTTT. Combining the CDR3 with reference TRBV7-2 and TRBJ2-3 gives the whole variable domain GAGVSQSPSNKVTEKGKDVELRCDPISGHTALYWYRQSLGQGLEFLIYFQGNSAPDKSGLPSDRFSAERTGGSVSTLTIQRTQQEDSAVYLCASSFEPSSTDTQYFGPGTRLTVL.

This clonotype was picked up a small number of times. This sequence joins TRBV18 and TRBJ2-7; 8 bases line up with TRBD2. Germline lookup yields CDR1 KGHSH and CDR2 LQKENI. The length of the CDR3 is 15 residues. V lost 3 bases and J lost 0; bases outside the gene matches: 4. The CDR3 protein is CASSPGTRSSYEQYF. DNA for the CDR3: TGTGCCAGCTCACCCGGGACTAGGAGCTCCTACGAGCAGTACTTC.

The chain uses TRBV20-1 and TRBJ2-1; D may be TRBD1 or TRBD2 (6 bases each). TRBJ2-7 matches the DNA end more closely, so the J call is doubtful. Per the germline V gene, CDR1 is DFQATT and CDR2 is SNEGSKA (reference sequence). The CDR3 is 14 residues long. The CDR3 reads CSARASRGLYEQYF. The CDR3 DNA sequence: TGCAGTGCTAGAGCGAGCAGGGGACTCTACGAGCAGTACTTC.

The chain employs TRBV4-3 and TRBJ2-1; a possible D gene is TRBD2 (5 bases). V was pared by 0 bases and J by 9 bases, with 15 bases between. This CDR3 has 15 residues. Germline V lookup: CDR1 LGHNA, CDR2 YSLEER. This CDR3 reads CASSQDLSEGGEQFF. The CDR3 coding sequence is TGCGCCAGCAGCCAAGATTTGAGCGAGGGTGGTGAGCAGTTCTTC.

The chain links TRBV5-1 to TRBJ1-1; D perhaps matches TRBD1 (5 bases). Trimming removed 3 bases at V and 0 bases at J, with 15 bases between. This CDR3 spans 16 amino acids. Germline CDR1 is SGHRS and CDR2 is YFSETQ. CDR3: CASSSLPGFMNTEAFF. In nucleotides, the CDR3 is TGCGCCAGCAGCTCCCTTCCAGGGTTCATGAACACTGAAGCTTTCTTT.

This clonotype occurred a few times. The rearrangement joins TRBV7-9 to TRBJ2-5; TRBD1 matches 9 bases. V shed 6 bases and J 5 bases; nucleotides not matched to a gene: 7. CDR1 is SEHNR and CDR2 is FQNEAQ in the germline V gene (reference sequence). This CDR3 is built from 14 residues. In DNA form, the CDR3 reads TGTGCCAGCAGATTCGGGACAGGGCCGGAGACCCAGTACTTC. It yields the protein CASRFGTGPETQYF.

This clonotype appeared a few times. CDR3: CASSQGGWELTNNEQFF. The CDR3, as DNA: TGCGCCAGCAGCCAAGGGGGCTGGGAACTAACCAACAATGAGCAGTTCTTC. The chain has TRBV4-1 and TRBJ2-1; D may be TRBD1 (5 bases). V gave up 1 base and J gave up 5 bases, with 18 bases separating them. Germline lookup yields CDR1 MGHRA and CDR2 YSYEKL. The CDR3 loop spans 17 amino acids.

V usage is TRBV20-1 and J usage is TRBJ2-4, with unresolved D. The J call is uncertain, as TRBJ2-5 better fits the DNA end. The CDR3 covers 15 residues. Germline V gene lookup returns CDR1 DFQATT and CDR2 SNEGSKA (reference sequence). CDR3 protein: CSSRSKALPQETQYF. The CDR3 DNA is TGCAGTTCCCGTTCTAAGGCGCTACCTCAAGAGACCCAGTACTTC.

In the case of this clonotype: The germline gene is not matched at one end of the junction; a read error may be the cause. In nucleotides, the CDR3 is TGTGTCAGCAGTGAAAGTTTACCAGGGTCCTACGAGCAGTACTTC. It is translated as CVSSESLPGSYEQYF. The rearrangement links TRBV2 to TRBJ2-7; tentative D call: TRBD1 (5 bases). There are 15 residues in the CDR3. The germline V gene encodes CDR1 SNHLY and CDR2 FYNNEI. The variable domain in full, completed from reference TRBV2 and TRBJ2-7, reads EPEVTQTPSHQVTQMGQEVILRCVPISNHLYFYWYRQILGQKVEFLVSFYNNEISEKSEIFDDQFSVERPDGSNFTLKIRSTKLEDSAMYFCVSSESLPGSYEQYFGPGTRLTVT.

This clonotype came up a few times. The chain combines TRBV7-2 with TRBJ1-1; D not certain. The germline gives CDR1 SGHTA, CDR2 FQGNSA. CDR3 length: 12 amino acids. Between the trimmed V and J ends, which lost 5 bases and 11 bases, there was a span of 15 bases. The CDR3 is CASSQMRVEAFF. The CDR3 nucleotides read TGTGCCAGCAGCCAAATGAGAGTTGAGGCTTTCTTT.

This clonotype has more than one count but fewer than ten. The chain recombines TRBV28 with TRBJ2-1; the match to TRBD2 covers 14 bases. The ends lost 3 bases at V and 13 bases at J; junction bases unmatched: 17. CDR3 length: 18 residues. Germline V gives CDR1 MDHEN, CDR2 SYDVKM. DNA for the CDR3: TGTGCCAGCAGTTTGGTGGGACTAGCGGGGGCCCTCCAGGAGACCCAGTTCTTC. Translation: CASSLVGLAGALQETQFF.

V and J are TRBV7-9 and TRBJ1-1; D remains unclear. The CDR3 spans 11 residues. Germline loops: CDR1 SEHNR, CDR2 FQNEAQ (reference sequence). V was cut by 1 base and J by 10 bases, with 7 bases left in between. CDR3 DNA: TGTGCCAGCAGCTTAGGTTCCGGAGCTTTCTTT. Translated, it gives CASSLGSGAFF. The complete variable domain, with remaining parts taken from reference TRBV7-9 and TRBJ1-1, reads DTGVSQNPRHKITKRGQNVTFRCDPISEHNRLYWYRQTLGQGPEFLTYFQNEAQLEKSRLLSDRFSAERPKGSFSTLEIQRTEQGDSAMYLCASSLGSGAFFGQGTRLTVV.

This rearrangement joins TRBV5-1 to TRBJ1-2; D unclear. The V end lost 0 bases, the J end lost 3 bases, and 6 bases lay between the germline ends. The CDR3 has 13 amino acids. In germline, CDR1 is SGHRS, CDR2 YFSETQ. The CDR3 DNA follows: TGCGCCAGCAGCTTGGATACAGACTATGGCTACACCTTC. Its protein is CASSLDTDYGYTF.

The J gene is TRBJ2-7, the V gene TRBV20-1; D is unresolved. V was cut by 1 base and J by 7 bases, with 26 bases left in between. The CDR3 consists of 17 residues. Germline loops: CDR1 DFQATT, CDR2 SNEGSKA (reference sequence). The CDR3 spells CSARGSFATPNYNEQYF. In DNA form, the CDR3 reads TGCAGTGCTAGAGGATCGTTTGCAACCCCCAACTACAATGAGCAGTACTTC.

CDR3 coding DNA: TGTGCCAGCAGTTACGGCGTAAGCTCCTACGAGCAGTACTTC. It specifies CASSYGVSSYEQYF. V is TRBV6-5 and J is TRBJ2-7; D not certain. Looked up from germline, CDR1 is MNHEY and CDR2 is SVGAGI. This CDR3 has 14 residues. Between the trimmed V and J ends, which lost 2 bases and 0 bases, there was a span of 8 bases.

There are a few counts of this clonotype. CDR3 nucleotide sequence: TGCAGTGCTAGAGCCTTCCGGGCGGGAGATACGCAGTATTTT. As protein: CSARAFRAGDTQYF. V usage is TRBV20-1 and J usage is TRBJ2-3; the D gene is possibly TRBD2 (5 bases). Trimming stripped 1 base from V and 5 bases from J, with 13 bases between. The CDR3 contains 14 residues. Germline V gives CDR1 DFQATT, CDR2 SNEGSKA (reference sequence).

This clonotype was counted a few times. CDR3: CSAVGLAGGYFYNEQFF. The CDR3 nucleotides read TGCAGTGCCGTCGGACTAGCGGGGGGATATTTCTACAATGAGCAGTTCTTC. This chain links TRBV20-1 with TRBJ2-1, with 14 bases aligning to TRBD2. CDR1 and CDR2 (germline): DFQATT, SNEGSKA (reference sequence). The CDR3 spans 17 residues. Trimming cost V 6 bases and J 3 bases; bases outside gene matches: 10.

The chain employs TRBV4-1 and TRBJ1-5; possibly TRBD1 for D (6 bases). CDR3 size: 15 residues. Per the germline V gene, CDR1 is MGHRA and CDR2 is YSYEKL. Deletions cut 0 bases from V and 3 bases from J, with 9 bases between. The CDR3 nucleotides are TGCGCCAGCAGCCAAGACTCAGGGGCCAATCAGCCCCAGCATTTT. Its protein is CASSQDSGANQPQHF.

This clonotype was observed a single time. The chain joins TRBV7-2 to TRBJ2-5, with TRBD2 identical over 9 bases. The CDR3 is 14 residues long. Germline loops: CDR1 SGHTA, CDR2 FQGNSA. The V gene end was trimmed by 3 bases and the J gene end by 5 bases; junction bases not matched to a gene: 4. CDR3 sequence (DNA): TGTGCCAGCAGCTTGGGGACTAGCCTTGAGACCCAGTACTTC. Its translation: CASSLGTSLETQYF.

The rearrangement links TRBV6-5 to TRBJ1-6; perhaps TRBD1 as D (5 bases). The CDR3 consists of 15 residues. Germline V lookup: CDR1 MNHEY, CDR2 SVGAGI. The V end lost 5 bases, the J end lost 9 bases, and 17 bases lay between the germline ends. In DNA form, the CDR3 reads TGTGCCAGCAGTCGGTCCGGGACTGAAGCTTCACCCCTCCACTTT. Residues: CASSRSGTEASPLHF.

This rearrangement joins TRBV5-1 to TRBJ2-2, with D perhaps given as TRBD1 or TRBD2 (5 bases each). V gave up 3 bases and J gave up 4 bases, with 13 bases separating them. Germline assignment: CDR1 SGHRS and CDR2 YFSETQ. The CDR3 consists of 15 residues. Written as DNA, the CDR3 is TGCGCCAGCAGCTGGGGCTTGGCGGGCACCGGGGAGCTGTTTTTT. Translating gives CASSWGLAGTGELFF. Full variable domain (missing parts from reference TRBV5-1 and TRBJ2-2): KAGVTQTPRYLIKTRGQQVTLSCSPISGHRSVSWYQQTPGQGLQFLFEYFSETQRNKGNFPGRFSGRQFSNSRSEMNVSTLELGDSALYLCASSWGLAGTGELFFGEGSRLTVL.

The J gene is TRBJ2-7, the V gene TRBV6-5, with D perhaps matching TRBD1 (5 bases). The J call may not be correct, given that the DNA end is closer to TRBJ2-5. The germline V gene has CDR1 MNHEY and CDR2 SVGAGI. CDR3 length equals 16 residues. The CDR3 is CASSYSNRGLGETQYF. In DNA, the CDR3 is TGTGCCAGCAGTTACTCGAATAGGGGTCTGGGGGAGACCCAGTACTTC.

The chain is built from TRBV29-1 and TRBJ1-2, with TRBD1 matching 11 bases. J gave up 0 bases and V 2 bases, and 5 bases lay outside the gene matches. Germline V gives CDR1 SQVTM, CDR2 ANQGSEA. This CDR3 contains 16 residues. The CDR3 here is CSVERTGGEANYGYTF. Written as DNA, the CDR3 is TGCAGCGTTGAACGGACAGGGGGCGAAGCTAACTATGGCTACACCTTC.

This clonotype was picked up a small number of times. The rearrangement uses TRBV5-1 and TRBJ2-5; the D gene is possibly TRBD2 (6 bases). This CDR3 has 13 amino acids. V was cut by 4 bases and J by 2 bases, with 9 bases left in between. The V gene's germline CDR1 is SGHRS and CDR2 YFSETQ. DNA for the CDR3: TGCGCCAGCAGCCAGGACTATCAAGAGACCCAGTACTTC. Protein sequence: CASSQDYQETQYF. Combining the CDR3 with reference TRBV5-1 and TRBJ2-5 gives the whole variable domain KAGVTQTPRYLIKTRGQQVTLSCSPISGHRSVSWYQQTPGQGLQFLFEYFSETQRNKGNFPGRFSGRQFSNSRSEMNVSTLELGDSALYLCASSQDYQETQYFGPGTRLLVL.

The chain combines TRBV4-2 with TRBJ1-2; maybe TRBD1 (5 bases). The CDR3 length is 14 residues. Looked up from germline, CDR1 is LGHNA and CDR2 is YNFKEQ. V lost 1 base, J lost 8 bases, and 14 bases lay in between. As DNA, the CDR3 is TGTGCCAGCAGCCAAGGGGACTCCATCGGAGGCTACACCTTC. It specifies CASSQGDSIGGYTF.

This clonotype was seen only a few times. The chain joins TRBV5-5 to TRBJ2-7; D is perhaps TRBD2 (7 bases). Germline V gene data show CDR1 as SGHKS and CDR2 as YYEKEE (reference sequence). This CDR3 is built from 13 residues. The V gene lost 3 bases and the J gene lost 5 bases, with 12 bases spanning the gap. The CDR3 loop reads CASSWGGRDEQYF. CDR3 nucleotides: TGTGCCAGCAGCTGGGGGGGCAGGGACGAGCAGTACTTC.

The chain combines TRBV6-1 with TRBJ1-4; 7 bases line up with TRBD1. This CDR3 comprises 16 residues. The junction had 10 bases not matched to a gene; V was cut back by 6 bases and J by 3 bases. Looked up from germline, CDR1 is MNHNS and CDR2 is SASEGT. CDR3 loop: CASSRATGWANEKLFF. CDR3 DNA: TGTGCCAGCAGCAGGGCGACAGGGTGGGCTAATGAAAAACTGTTTTTT.